The 16 T cell receptor beta chains presented below share a single source sample, sequenced in a study of T cells in Graves' hyperthyroidism and ophthalmopathy. Researchers amplified the TCR beta CDR3 regions from RNA transcripts. The TCR CDR3 was amplified in a first-round RT-PCR using the HTBI primer set. TCRdb recomputed calls from the multiplex PCR reads with MiXCR, one row per CDR3 protein. The sample yields 300,000 to 450,000 distinct CDR3 sequences, roughly 20% seen once. Sample: blood. The source is a man younger than 35 with Graves' ophthalmopathy.

The sample holds many counts of this clonotype. The chain has TRBV13 and TRBJ2-3; D is ambiguous. The germline V gene encodes CDR1 PRHDT and CDR2 FYEKMQ (reference sequence). This CDR3 is built from 14 residues. The V end was cut by 0 bases, the J end by 4 bases, with 8 bases between. In nucleotides, the CDR3 is TGTGCCAGCAGCTTAGGATCCCACCCAGATACGCAGTATTTT. This encodes CASSLGSHPDTQYF.

The rearrangement joins TRBV5-4 to TRBJ1-3; 11 positions agree with TRBD1. CDR1 SGHNT and CDR2 YYREEE come from the germline V gene (reference sequence). The CDR3 extends over 19 amino acids. The V gene end was trimmed by 5 bases and the J gene end by 0 bases; junction bases not matched to a gene: 13. The CDR3 bases are TGTGCCAGCAGTCGAGGCGGGGGGACAGGGGGGTTCTCTGGAAACACCATATATTTT. Residues: CASSRGGGTGGFSGNTIYF.

The V call is TRBV6-2 or TRBV6-3, the J call TRBJ1-5; the match to TRBD1 covers 9 bases. This CDR3 comprises 14 residues. Trimming removed 6 bases from V and 6 bases from J; junction bases left unmatched: 6. Germline assignment: CDR1 MNHEY and CDR2 SVGEGT. The CDR3 DNA sequence: TGTGCCAGCAGGCCCACAGGGGGCGGTCAGCCCCAGCATTTT. Translation gives CASRPTGGGQPQHF.

The sample holds many counts of this clonotype. The chain has TRBV6-1 and TRBJ2-7, with 8 bases lining up with TRBD1. CDR3 size: 12 residues. The J segment lost 5 bases and the V segment lost 7 bases, leaving 4 bases of the junction unmatched. Germline V gives CDR1 MNHNS, CDR2 SASEGT. The CDR3 is CASNAGGHEQYF. CDR3 DNA sequence: TGTGCCAGCAATGCAGGGGGCCACGAGCAGTACTTC.

This clonotype was detected only a few times. The chain uses TRBV2 and TRBJ2-1; no clear D gene. The CDR3 sequence is 13 residues long. Germline CDR1 SNHLY, CDR2 FYNNEI. V shed 8 bases and J shed 3 bases, with 11 bases lying between them. Written as DNA, the CDR3 is TGTGCCAGCGAAGGTTCAGTCTACAATGAGCAGTTCTTC. Protein product: CASEGSVYNEQFF.

In regard to this clonotype: A much larger clone differs from this one at a single base, so this may be a read error. The chain has TRBV20-1 and TRBJ2-1, with TRBD1 matching over 9 bases. Looked up from germline, CDR1 is DFQATT and CDR2 is SNEGSKA (reference sequence). The CDR3 has 15 amino acids. The CDR3 bases are TGCAGTGCTAGAGAGGGTGTGACAGGGGGTATGGAGCAGCTCTTC. Its protein is CSAREGVTGGMEQLF.

CDR3 protein: CASSHDGQGEQYF. CDR3 in DNA: TGCGCCAGCAGCCACGATGGACAGGGGGAGCAGTACTTC. This rearrangement joins TRBV5-1 to TRBJ2-7; 9 bases map to TRBD1. The germline CDR1 and CDR2 sequences are SGHRS and YFSETQ. Unmatched junction bases numbered 6, after V lost 4 bases and J lost 7 bases. There are 13 residues in the CDR3.

This clonotype was seen a few times. The chain combines TRBV6-1 with TRBJ2-2; no clear D gene. CDR1 is MNHNS, CDR2 SASEGT, per germline. V lost 7 bases and J 6 bases, leaving 15 bases between the germline ends. The CDR3 runs to 14 residues. CDR3 sequence reads: CASTKDLYSGELFF. CDR3 coding DNA: TGTGCCAGCACTAAGGACCTCTATTCCGGGGAGCTGTTTTTT.

V usage is TRBV6-1 and J usage is TRBJ2-5; D call uncertain. CDR1 MNHNS and CDR2 SASEGT come from the germline V gene. This CDR3 has 13 amino acids. V was pared by 5 bases and J by 5 bases, with 12 bases between. This CDR3 is CASSYDEMETQYF. The CDR3 DNA reads as TGTGCCAGCAGTTATGACGAGATGGAGACCCAGTACTTC.

Comment on this clonotype: One base away lies a much larger clone, so this may be a sequencing read error. This chain links TRBV7-9 with TRBJ1-1; no reliable D call. CDR1 and CDR2 from the germline V gene are SEHNR and FQNEAQ (reference sequence). V was clipped by 1 base and J by 0 bases, with 6 bases between them. The CDR3 totals 14 residues. The CDR3 region is CASSLDPVNTEAFF. In DNA, the CDR3 is TGTGCCAGCAGCTTAGATCCAGTGAACACTGAAGCTTTCTTT.

This clonotype has more than one count but fewer than ten. The chain combines TRBV3-1 with TRBJ2-5; no clear D. Germline V lookup: CDR1 LGHDT, CDR2 YNNKEL (reference sequence). V lost 1 base to trimming and J lost 9 bases, with 24 bases between them. This CDR3 spans 17 amino acids. CDR3 nucleotides: TGTGCCAGCAGCCAAGCCCGTCTCCGAACGAGTGAGATGGCCCAGTACTTC. Amino acids: CASSQARLRTSEMAQYF.

This clonotype was observed many times. The rearrangement joins TRBV12-3 or TRBV12-4 to TRBJ2-7; possibly TRBD1 for D (6 bases). Trimming took 3 bases from V and 5 from J, leaving 17 bases between them. The CDR3 totals 15 residues. As DNA, the CDR3 is TGTGCCAGCAGTTTTAGGGGGAGCGATGGCCACGAGCAGTACTTC. It yields the protein CASSFRGSDGHEQYF.

This clonotype was seen a handful of times. The chain combines TRBV20-1 with TRBJ1-5; a weak D match, TRBD1 (5 bases). The V gene's germline CDR1 is DFQATT and CDR2 SNEGSKA (reference sequence). Trimming cost V 5 bases and J 5 bases, with 10 bases left between them. This CDR3 contains 12 residues. CDR3 residues: CSARTYDQPQHF. Here the CDR3 DNA reads TGCAGTGCTCGGACATACGATCAGCCCCAGCATTTT.

This clonotype was counted ten times or more. CDR3: CASSVGQGAGGELFF. DNA for the CDR3: TGTGCCAGCAGTGTGGGACAGGGGGCAGGCGGGGAGCTGTTTTTT. The chain employs TRBV2 and TRBJ2-2, with TRBD1 matching 12 bases. Germline V gives CDR1 SNHLY, CDR2 FYNNEI. The CDR3 runs 15 residues. V trimming: 4 bases; J trimming: 7 bases; junction bases outside the gene matches: 4.

This clonotype was seen repeatedly, ten times or more. The chain links TRBV2 to TRBJ1-2; 8 nucleotides align to TRBD1. Germline V CDR1 and CDR2: SNHLY, FYNNEI. The length of the CDR3 is 14 residues. The trim removed 5 bases at V and 7 bases at J, leaving 9 bases unmatched. CDR3 in amino acids: CASSSDRGIGGYTF. DNA of the CDR3: TGTGCCAGCAGTAGCGACAGGGGAATCGGTGGCTACACCTTC.

This chain uses TRBV6-1 with TRBJ1-3, with D unresolved. The CDR3 covers 14 residues. The V gene lost 1 base and the J gene lost 9 bases, with 13 bases spanning the gap. The germline gives CDR1 MNHNS, CDR2 SASEGT. CDR3 nucleotides: TGTGCCAGCAGTGAAGATAGGGATTCGGGCACCATATATTTT. It is translated as CASSEDRDSGTIYF.